The 2 T cell receptor beta chains below were found in one sample sequenced in a study of T cells expressing NK-cell markers. Reanalyzing the 5' RACE reads, TCRdb keeps one entry per CDR3 protein, without DNA. The listing records 500,000 to 600,000 distinct CDR3 sequences. The sample was blood T cells: a sorted CD56 or NKG2C T cell subset, CD4+ or CD8+ T cells, or bulk PBMC T cells (not recorded which). The receptors come from a man younger than 35 in good health.

The rearrangement uses TRBV27 and TRBJ2-5; lacking DNA, the TRBD1 call made by TCRdb goes unchecked. The germline V gene encodes CDR1 MNHEY and CDR2 SMNVEV (reference sequence). The CDR3 is 16 residues long. This chain's CDR3 is CASRPRTFSRQETQYF.

This chain joins TRBV28 and TRBJ2-2; the TCRdb D gene call, TRBD1, has no DNA to confirm it. Per the germline V gene, CDR1 is MDHEN and CDR2 is SYDVKM. The CDR3 runs to 16 residues. The CDR3 sequence is CASSLPQGNYGGELFF. Supplemented by reference TRBV28 and TRBJ2-2, the full variable domain reads DVKVTQSSRYLVKRTGEKVFLECVQDMDHENMFWYRQDPGLGLRLIYFSYDVKMKEKGDIPEGYSVSREKKERFSLILESASTNQTSMYLCASSLPQGNYGGELFFGEGSRLTVL.